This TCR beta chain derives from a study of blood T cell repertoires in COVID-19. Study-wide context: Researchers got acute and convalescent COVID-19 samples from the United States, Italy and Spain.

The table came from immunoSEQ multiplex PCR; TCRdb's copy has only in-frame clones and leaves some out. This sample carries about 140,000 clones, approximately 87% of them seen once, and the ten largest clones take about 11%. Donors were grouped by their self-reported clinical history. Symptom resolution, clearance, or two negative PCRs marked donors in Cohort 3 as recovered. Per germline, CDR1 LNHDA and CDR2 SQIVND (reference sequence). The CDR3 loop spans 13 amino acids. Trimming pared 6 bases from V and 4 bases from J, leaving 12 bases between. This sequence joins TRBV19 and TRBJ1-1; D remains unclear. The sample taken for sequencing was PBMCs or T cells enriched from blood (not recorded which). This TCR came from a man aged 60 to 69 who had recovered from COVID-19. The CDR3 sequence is CASREEARTEAFF. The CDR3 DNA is TGTGCCAGTAGGGAGGAGGCGCGCACTGAAGCTTTCTTT.